What follows are 25 T cell receptor beta chains derived from one specimen sequenced in a study of persistence of HIV-infected CD4 T cells (TCRdb year 2020). These receptors are not linked to any known antigen. What this sample's treatment or condition label stands for: suppressive antiretroviral therapy. Lysates of CMV-infected fibroblasts at roughly 9.6 ug/mL were used to stimulate the cells. Nonresponding CD40L-negative CD69-negative CD45RO-high memory CD4+ T cells were sorted as memory populations depleted of antigen-responding cells. The immunoSEQ hsTCRB assay version 4, run in survey mode, was used to sequence TCRbeta repertoires from genomic DNA. In its TCRdb copy, this immuneACCESS table keeps in-frame sequences only and misses some clones. Where compared with another copy, unresolved V genes explain less than half of these, and the others have no known cause. This sample holds tens of thousands of clones; roughly 87% were observed only once. The ten biggest clones cover under 6.5% of the sample.

Sequenced material: CD4+ T cells sorted from PBMCs after approximately 20-hour stimulation, taken from a patient who received antiretroviral therapy. The cell subset or site label for this specimen denotes: CD40L-CD69- CD45RO-high memory CD4 T cells not responding to CMV lysate. These receptor sequences come from an adult woman with HIV who was CMV-seropositive.

The chain uses TRBV10-1 and TRBJ1-2; D is undetermined. The germline V gene has CDR1 WNHNN and CDR2 SYGVQD (reference sequence). V dropped 4 bases and J dropped 10 bases, with 22 bases sitting between them. This CDR3 is 15 amino acids long. CDR3 in amino acids: CASSVSSGNPWDYTF. CDR3 in DNA: TGCGCCAGCAGTGTATCCTCGGGCAACCCCTGGGACTACACCTTC.

By share, this clone ranks as medium-sized. The chain joins TRBV10-1 to TRBJ2-2; TRBD1 is a possible D gene (6 bases). Per germline, CDR1 WNHNN and CDR2 SYGVQD (reference sequence). The ends were cut back, 6 bases at V and 4 bases at J, with 9 bases in the middle. The CDR3 is made up of 13 amino acids. The CDR3 is CASRQGSTGELFF. Here the CDR3 DNA reads TGCGCCAGCAGACAGGGATCCACCGGGGAGCTGTTTTTT.

This chain links TRBV13 with TRBJ2-3; the D gene is possibly TRBD1 (5 bases). This CDR3 comprises 15 residues. In germline, CDR1 is PRHDT, CDR2 FYEKMQ (reference sequence). V shed 1 base and J shed 1 base, with 9 bases lying between them. CDR3 DNA sequence: TGTGCCAGCAGCTTAGAACAAGGGGGCACAGATACGCAGTATTTT. Its protein product is CASSLEQGGTDTQYF.

In DNA, the CDR3 is TGTGCCAGCACTCAACAGAGCCCCACAGATACGCAGTATTTT. Its protein product is CASTQQSPTDTQYF. The rearrangement joins TRBV6-5 to TRBJ2-3; no definite D call. V was clipped by 7 bases and J by 2 bases, with 13 bases between them. Germline values: CDR1 MNHEY, CDR2 SVGAGI. The CDR3 is made up of 14 amino acids.

The chain recombines TRBV2 with TRBJ1-4, with 7 positions matching TRBD1. V shed 4 bases, J shed 2 bases, and the junction held 4 bases outside the gene matches. Germline V gene lookup returns CDR1 SNHLY and CDR2 FYNNEI. The CDR3 length is 15 residues. The DNA for the CDR3 is TGTGCCAGCAGTGTAGAGGGGGCTACTAATGAAAAACTGTTTTTT. It translates to CASSVEGATNEKLFF.

The V gene is TRBV3-1 (or the pseudogene TRBV3-2), the J gene TRBJ2-5, with 10 nucleotides matching TRBD1. Germline V gene sequence: CDR1 LGHDT, CDR2 YNNKEL (reference sequence). Trimming took 0 bases from V and 4 from J; bases not matched to a gene: 8. There are 17 residues in the CDR3. Here the CDR3 reads CASSQDGTGDLVETQYF. The CDR3 DNA follows: TGTGCCAGCAGCCAAGACGGGACAGGGGATTTAGTAGAGACCCAGTACTTC.

This clone was seen just once. The rearrangement joins TRBV7-6 to TRBJ1-5, with a weak D call TRBD1 (6 bases). V was cut by 1 base and J by 5 bases, with 6 bases left in between. The germline V gene encodes CDR1 SGHVS and CDR2 FNYEAQ. The CDR3 sequence is 13 residues long. CDR3 coding DNA: TGTGCCAGCAGCTTAGAGGGGGATCAGCCCCAGCATTTT. Protein product: CASSLEGDQPQHF.

This clone was counted a single time. The rearrangement uses TRBV30 and TRBJ1-1, with D possibly matching TRBD1 (5 bases). The V gene lost 4 bases and the J gene lost 2 bases, with 11 bases spanning the gap. Germline CDR1 reads GTSNPN; CDR2 reads SVGIG (reference sequence). CDR3 length: 13 amino acids. The DNA of the CDR3 is TGTGCCTGGACGGAGGGGCTTAACACTGAAGCTTTCTTT. Translated, it gives CAWTEGLNTEAFF.

Here the CDR3 DNA reads TGTGCCAGCAGCTTACGTCCCTTGTCACCTTATGGCTACACCTTC. It is translated as CASSLRPLSPYGYTF. V and J are TRBV7-2 and TRBJ1-2, with D unclear. V was clipped by 2 bases and J by 5 bases, with 15 bases between them. The V gene's germline CDR1 is SGHTA and CDR2 FQGNSA. CDR3 length: 15 amino acids.

V gene TRBV11-1 combines with J gene TRBJ2-7; 7 bases match TRBD1. The trim removed 2 bases at V and 0 bases at J, leaving 4 bases unmatched. Per the germline V gene, CDR1 is SGHAT and CDR2 is FQDESV (reference sequence). This CDR3 spans 15 amino acids. The CDR3 reads CASSLTGAISYEQYF. The DNA for the CDR3 is TGTGCCAGCAGCTTAACAGGGGCGATCTCCTACGAGCAGTACTTC.

The chain has TRBV5-5 and TRBJ1-1; maybe TRBD1 (6 bases). V gave up 0 bases and J gave up 1 base, with 13 bases separating them. From germline, CDR1 is SGHKS and CDR2 YYEKEE (reference sequence). This CDR3 region has 16 residues. This CDR3 reads CASSLELSRGNTEAFF. In DNA form, the CDR3 reads TGTGCCAGCAGCTTGGAATTGAGCAGGGGGAACACTGAAGCTTTCTTT.

The chain is built from TRBV7-6 and TRBJ2-1; D is uncertain. This CDR3 region has 16 residues. Germline-derived CDR1 and CDR2 are SGHVS and FNYEAQ. V shed 5 bases and J shed 0 bases, with 14 bases lying between them. Here the CDR3 reads CASSPTALRSYNEQFF. Here the CDR3 DNA reads TGTGCCAGCAGCCCTACGGCCCTTCGCTCCTACAATGAGCAGTTCTTC.

V gene TRBV9 combines with J gene TRBJ2-3, with unresolved D. Germline V CDR1 and CDR2: SGDLS, YYNGEE. Between the trimmed V and J ends, which lost 4 bases and 2 bases, there was a span of 11 bases. This CDR3 spans 14 amino acids. CDR3 DNA: TGTGCCAGCAGCCAACAGACACACACAGATACGCAGTATTTT. Encoded protein: CASSQQTHTDTQYF.

This chain links TRBV9 with TRBJ1-1; D is unresolved. Germline-derived CDR1 and CDR2 are SGDLS and YYNGEE. Between the trimmed V and J ends, which lost 4 bases and 5 bases, there was a span of 12 bases. This CDR3 has 13 residues. CDR3 sequence (DNA): TGTGCCAGCAGCATGAACTGGGGAACTGAAGCTTTCTTT. Translation: CASSMNWGTEAFF.

This chain uses TRBV3-1 (or the pseudogene TRBV3-2) with TRBJ2-3; 9 bases match TRBD2. V trimming: 0 bases; J trimming: 1 base; junction bases outside the gene matches: 20. The CDR3 length is 22 residues. From germline, CDR1 is LGHDT and CDR2 YNNKEL (reference sequence). Here the CDR3 reads CASSQDPSIRSRSSGGTDTQYF. Here the CDR3 DNA reads TGTGCCAGCAGCCAAGATCCCTCGATACGCTCCCGGTCTAGCGGGGGCACAGATACGCAGTATTTT.

This sequence joins TRBV20-1 and TRBJ1-1; D is uncertain. Between the trimmed V and J ends, which lost 3 bases and 0 bases, there was a span of 5 bases. The germline V gene has CDR1 DFQATT and CDR2 SNEGSKA (reference sequence). This CDR3 region has 12 residues. CDR3 sequence (DNA): TGCAGTGCTAGTTCGATGAACACTGAAGCTTTCTTT. Amino acid sequence: CSASSMNTEAFF.

Written as DNA, the CDR3 is TGCGCCAGCAGCTTAAGGAACACTGAAGCTTTCTTT. Protein: CASSLRNTEAFF. The gene calls are TRBV5-1 and TRBJ1-1; unclear D gene. V was pared by 2 bases and J by 1 base, with 3 bases between. This CDR3 is built from 12 residues. Germline V gene lookup returns CDR1 SGHRS and CDR2 YFSETQ.

CDR3 nucleotide sequence: TGCGCCAGCAGCTTGGCTCCCGGGGGATCCAATGAGCAGTTCTTC. This translates into CASSLAPGGSNEQFF. This chain links TRBV5-1 with TRBJ2-1; D may be TRBD2 (6 bases). The CDR3 consists of 15 residues. Looked up from germline, CDR1 is SGHRS and CDR2 is YFSETQ. Trimming took off 0 bases at V and 6 bases at J, with 13 bases between the two ends.

The gene calls are TRBV5-1 and TRBJ1-5; TRBD1 might be the D (6 bases). V was clipped by 1 base and J by 3 bases, with 11 bases between them. CDR1 SGHRS and CDR2 YFSETQ come from the germline V gene. This CDR3 has 15 residues. As DNA, the CDR3 is TGCGCCAGCAGCTTGACCGGACAGCCCAATCAGCCCCAGCATTTT. It encodes CASSLTGQPNQPQHF.

The rearrangement joins TRBV30 to TRBJ2-5, with D unclear. Trimming removed 4 bases from V and 5 bases from J, with 23 bases in between. The V gene's germline CDR1 is GTSNPN and CDR2 SVGIG (reference sequence). This CDR3 comprises 16 residues. The DNA for the CDR3 is TGTGCCTGGATCCTGTTTGAGGCGAACCCGCCCGAGACCCAGTACTTC. Amino acid sequence: CAWILFEANPPETQYF. The whole variable domain, filled in from reference TRBV30 and TRBJ2-5, reads SQTIHQWPATLVQPVGSPLSLECTVEGTSNPNLYWYRQAAGRGLQLLFYSVGIGQISSEVPQNLSASRPQDRQFILSSKKLLLSDSGFYLCAWILFEANPPETQYFGPGTRLLVL.

This sequence joins TRBV3-1 (or the pseudogene TRBV3-2) and TRBJ1-3; D is unclear. Looked up from germline, CDR1 is LGHDT and CDR2 is YNNKEL (reference sequence). Trimming pared 8 bases from V and 0 bases from J, leaving 2 bases between. The length of the CDR3 is 11 residues. CDR3 sequence reads: CASHSGNTIYF. The CDR3 DNA reads as TGTGCCAGCCACTCTGGAAACACCATATATTTT.

V and J are TRBV7-2 and TRBJ2-5; no clear D. V lost 5 bases and J 1 base, leaving 8 bases between the germline ends. The germline V gene encodes CDR1 SGHTA and CDR2 FQGNSA. This CDR3 contains 13 residues. The CDR3 coding sequence is TGTGCCAGCAGCGGCCGTTCCCAAGAGACCCAGTACTTC. Its protein product is CASSGRSQETQYF.

The chain recombines TRBV2 with TRBJ2-7; TRBD1 agrees at 7 bases. This CDR3 contains 11 residues. V was pared by 7 bases and J by 9 bases, with 6 bases of the junction left unmatched. Germline V gives CDR1 SNHLY, CDR2 FYNNEI. For the CDR3, the DNA is TGTGCCAGCAAAGGACAGGTTGGGCAGTACTTC. It encodes CASKGQVGQYF.

The chain employs TRBV23-1 and TRBJ1-2; D ambiguous. TRBV23-1 is identified as an open reading frame with a role that is uncertain. The V and J ends lost 0 bases and 3 bases respectively, with 8 bases between them. This CDR3 is built from 14 residues. The CDR3 DNA reads TGCGCCAGCAGTCAATCGGCAGGATACTATGGCTACACCTTC. It specifies CASSQSAGYYGYTF.

V usage is TRBV18 and J usage is TRBJ2-1, with D perhaps matching TRBD1 (6 bases). The length of the CDR3 is 16 residues. V dropped 1 base and J dropped 4 bases, with 14 bases sitting between them. CDR1 is KGHSH, CDR2 LQKENI, per germline. CDR3 loop: CASSPRDRYLYNEQFF. The CDR3 DNA reads as TGTGCCAGCTCACCACGCGACAGGTACTTGTACAATGAGCAGTTCTTC.